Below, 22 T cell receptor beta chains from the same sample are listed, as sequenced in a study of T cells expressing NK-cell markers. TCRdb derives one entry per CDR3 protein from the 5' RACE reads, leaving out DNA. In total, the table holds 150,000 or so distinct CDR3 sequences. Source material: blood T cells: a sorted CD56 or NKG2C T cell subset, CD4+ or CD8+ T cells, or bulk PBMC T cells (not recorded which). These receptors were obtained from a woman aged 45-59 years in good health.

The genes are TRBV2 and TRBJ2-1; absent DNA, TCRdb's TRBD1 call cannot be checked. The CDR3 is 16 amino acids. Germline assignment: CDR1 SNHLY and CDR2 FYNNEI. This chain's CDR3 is CASSDSGGRSYNEQFF.

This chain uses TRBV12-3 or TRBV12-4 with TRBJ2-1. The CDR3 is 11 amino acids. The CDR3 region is CASHRANEQFF.

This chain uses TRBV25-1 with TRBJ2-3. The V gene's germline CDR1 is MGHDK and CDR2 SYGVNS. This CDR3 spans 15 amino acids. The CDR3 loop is CASSESHYSTDTQYF.

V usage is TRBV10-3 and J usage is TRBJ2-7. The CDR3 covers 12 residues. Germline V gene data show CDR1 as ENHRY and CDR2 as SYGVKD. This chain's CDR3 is CAISDFQLEQYF.

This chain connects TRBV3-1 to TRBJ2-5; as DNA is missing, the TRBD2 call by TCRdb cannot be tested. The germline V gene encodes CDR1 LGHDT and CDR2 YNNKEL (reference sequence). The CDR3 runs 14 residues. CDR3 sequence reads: CASSWGLAMETQYF.

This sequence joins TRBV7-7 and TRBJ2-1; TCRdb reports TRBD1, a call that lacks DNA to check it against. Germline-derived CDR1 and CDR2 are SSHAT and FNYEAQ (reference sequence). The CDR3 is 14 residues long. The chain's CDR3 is CASSWGQGHNEQFF. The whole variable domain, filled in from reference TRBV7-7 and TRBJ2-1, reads GAGVSQSPRYKVTKRGQDVTLRCDPISSHATLYWYQQALGQGPEFLTYFNYEAQPDKSGLPSDRFSAERPEGSISTLTIQRTEQRDSAMYRCASSWGQGHNEQFFGPGTRLTVL.

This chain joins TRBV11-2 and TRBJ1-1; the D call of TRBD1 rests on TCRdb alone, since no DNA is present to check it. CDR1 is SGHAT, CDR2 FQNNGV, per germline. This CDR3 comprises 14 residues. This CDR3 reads CASSYNQGAPEAFF.

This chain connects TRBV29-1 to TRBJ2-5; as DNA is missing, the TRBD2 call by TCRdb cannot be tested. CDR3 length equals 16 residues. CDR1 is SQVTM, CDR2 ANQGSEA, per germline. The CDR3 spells CSVEGLAGVDGETQYF.

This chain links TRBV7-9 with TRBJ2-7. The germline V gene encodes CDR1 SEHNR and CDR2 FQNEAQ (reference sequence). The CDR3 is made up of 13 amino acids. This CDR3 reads CASSLIQVDEQYF.

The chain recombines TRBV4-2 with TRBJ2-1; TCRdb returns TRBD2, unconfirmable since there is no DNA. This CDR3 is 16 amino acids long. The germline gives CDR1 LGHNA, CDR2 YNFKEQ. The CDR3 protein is CASSPRLGGRMYEQFF.

The CDR3 loop is CASSESSGSMYEQYF. The V and J genes are TRBV4-1 and TRBJ2-7; TCRdb designates TRBD2, a call that cannot be tested without DNA. The germline V gene encodes CDR1 MGHRA and CDR2 YSYEKL. CDR3 length: 15 amino acids.

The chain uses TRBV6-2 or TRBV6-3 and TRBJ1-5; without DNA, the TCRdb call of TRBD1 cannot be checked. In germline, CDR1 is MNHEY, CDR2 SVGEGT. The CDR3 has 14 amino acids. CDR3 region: CASSGGQSNQPQHF.

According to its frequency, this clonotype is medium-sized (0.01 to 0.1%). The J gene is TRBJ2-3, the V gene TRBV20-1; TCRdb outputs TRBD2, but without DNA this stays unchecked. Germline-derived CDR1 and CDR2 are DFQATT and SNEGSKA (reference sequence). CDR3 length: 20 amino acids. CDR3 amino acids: CSARVPGLAGGPISTDTQYF.

The CDR3 region is CASSSLLIMTVNTEAFF. The genes are TRBV6-5 and TRBJ1-1; TCRdb selects TRBD1, and the lack of DNA leaves this call unchecked. CDR3 length: 17 residues. The germline CDR1 and CDR2 sequences are MNHEY and SVGAGI.

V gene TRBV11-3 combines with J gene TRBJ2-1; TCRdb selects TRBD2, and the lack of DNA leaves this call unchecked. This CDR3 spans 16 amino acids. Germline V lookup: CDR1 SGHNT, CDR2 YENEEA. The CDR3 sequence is CASSSGSVLFSNEQFF.

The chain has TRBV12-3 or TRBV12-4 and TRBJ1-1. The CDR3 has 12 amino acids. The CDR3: CASSFGGQQAFF.

CDR3 region: CASSAYSSTQYF. J is TRBJ2-3 and V is TRBV9. CDR3 length: 12 amino acids. Looked up from germline, CDR1 is SGDLS and CDR2 is YYNGEE.

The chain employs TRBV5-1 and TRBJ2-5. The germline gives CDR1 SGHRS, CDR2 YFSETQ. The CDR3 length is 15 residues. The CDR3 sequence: CASSRYPKIQETQYF.

The CDR3 region is CASSPPGQIWAFF. This chain uses TRBV12-3 or TRBV12-4 with TRBJ1-1; TCRdb gives TRBD1 as the D gene, but with no DNA this cannot be confirmed. The CDR3 extends over 13 amino acids.

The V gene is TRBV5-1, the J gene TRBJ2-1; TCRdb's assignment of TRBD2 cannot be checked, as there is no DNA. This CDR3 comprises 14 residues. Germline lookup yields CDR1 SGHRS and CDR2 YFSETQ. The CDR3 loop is CASSLYRENNEQFF.

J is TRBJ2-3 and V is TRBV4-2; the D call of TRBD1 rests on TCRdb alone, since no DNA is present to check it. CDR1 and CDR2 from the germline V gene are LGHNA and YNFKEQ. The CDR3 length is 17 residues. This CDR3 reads CASSHLRDPIPGDTQYF.

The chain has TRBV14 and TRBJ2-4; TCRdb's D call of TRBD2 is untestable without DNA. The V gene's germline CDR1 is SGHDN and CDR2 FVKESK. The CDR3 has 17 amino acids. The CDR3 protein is CASSKGLAGFGKNIQYF.